A selection of T cell receptor beta chains follows, all from one sample in a study of blood T cells in healthy people across ages. TCRdb redid the calling of the 5' RACE reads with MiXCR, one entry per CDR3 protein. The data hold roughly 1,000,000 distinct CDR3 sequences, with approximately 26% observed a single time. This sample was also put to use in a study of T cells of mothers and their children.

Sequenced material: blood. These receptors were taken from a girl aged 2-15 years in good health. The CDR3 runs from the conserved cysteine through the conserved F or W. Fields, in order: V gene, CDR3 protein.

>TRBV4-3
CASSQAADGLYGYTF
>TRBV6-2/TRBV6-3
CASSYKDRSNEQFF
>TRBV10-3
CAISDRGGGETQYF
>TRBV28
CASSFGREVGYTF
>TRBV7-2
CASSIGQGVLNYGYTF
>TRBV6-1
CATTERGGVLFEQFF
>TRBV5-1
CASSLAPGGLSNEQFF
>TRBV27
CASSLIRGRAQHF
>TRBV3-1
CASSLGILTTDTQYF
>TRBV6-5
CASRDTDTYEQYF
>TRBV27
CASSRDGGSNQPQHF
>TRBV7-9
CASSLDSVYGQYF
>TRBV12-3/TRBV12-4
CASRQDGGYHNEQFF
>TRBV29-1
CSVEDPGTESYEQYF
>TRBV4-1
CASSQVWTGGRSIYF
>TRBV7-3
CASSVRVENIQYF
>TRBV7-2
CASSSPGQGFYEQFF
>TRBV15
CATSRDRGTNEKLFF
>TRBV7-2
CASTPAPMGLLDEQYF
>TRBV7-2
CASSLVEDYGYTF
>TRBV29-1
CSAWGAGETQYF
>TRBV9
CASSVVGNTGELFF
>TRBV20-1
CSARGSMNTEAFF
>TRBV6-6
CASSYYPLAERNEQFF
>TRBV20-1
CSAEPTGAIAKNIQYF
>TRBV4-3
CASSEIPGQGARDYGYTF
>TRBV29-1
CTAHLTGEQFF
>TRBV20-1
CSAGGGLAGGPADTQYF
>TRBV6-5
CASSFEGNHEQYF
>TRBV15
CATSPGLAAPYEQYF
>TRBV7-9
CASSSSLHEQFF
>TRBV28
CASSLWVGPDRQLFF
>TRBV29-1
CSVDPSGVRETQYF
>TRBV5-1
CASSFKGIGSEAFF
>TRBV7-9
CASSPWSEVTDTQYF
>TRBV2
CAGSERTGEEKLFF
>TRBV5-5
CASSLDIGLWEKLFF
>TRBV7-9
CASSLAGDSQYF
>TRBV29-1
CSVVGTGVSETQYF
>TRBV12-5
CASGIIGTEAFF
>TRBV4-3
CASSQDWEVSYEQYF
>TRBV11-2
CASSLTEGLYDYNEQFF
>TRBV20-1
CSARVPDVQSYNEQFF
>TRBV4-3
CASSQDSGGEAEAFF